This TCR beta chain was profiled in a study of blood T cell repertoires in COVID-19. Study-wide background: Sample material is recorded as cDNA or gDNA derived from T cells, B-cell-depleted T cells, or PBMCs.

Method: immunoSEQ multiplex PCR; TCRdb's copy keeps in-frame clones and lacks some. The repertoire consists of approximately 210,000 clones, with 65% to 85% occurring once and the leading ten covering around 4.7%. The CDR3 contains 15 residues. Trimming removed 8 bases at V and 4 bases at J, with 17 bases between. The germline V gene has CDR1 MNHEY and CDR2 SVGAGI. The chain combines TRBV6-5 with TRBJ2-2, with a tentative D call TRBD1 (7 bases). The receptor's source is a man aged 25 to 40 with acute COVID-19. Sequencing used PBMCs or T cells enriched from blood (not recorded which). The CDR3 reads CASPGRQGGTGELFF. The CDR3 nucleotides read TGTGCCAGCCCCGGAAGGCAGGGGGGCACCGGGGAGCTGTTTTTT.